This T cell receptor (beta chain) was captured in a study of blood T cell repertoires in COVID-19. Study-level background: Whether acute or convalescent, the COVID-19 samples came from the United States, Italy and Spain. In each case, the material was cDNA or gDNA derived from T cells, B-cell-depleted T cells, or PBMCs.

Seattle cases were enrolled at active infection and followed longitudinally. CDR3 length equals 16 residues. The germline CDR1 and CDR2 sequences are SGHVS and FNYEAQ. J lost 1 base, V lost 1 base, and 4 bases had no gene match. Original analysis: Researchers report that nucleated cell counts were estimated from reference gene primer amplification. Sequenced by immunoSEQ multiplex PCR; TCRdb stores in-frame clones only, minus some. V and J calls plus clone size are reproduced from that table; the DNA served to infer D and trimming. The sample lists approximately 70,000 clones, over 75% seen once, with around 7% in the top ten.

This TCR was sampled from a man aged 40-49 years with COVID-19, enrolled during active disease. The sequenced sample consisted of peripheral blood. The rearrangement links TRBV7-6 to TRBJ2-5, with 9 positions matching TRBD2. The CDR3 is CASSLDAGGLQETQYF. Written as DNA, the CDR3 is TGTGCCAGCAGCTTAGACGCGGGGGGGCTCCAAGAGACCCAGTACTTC.